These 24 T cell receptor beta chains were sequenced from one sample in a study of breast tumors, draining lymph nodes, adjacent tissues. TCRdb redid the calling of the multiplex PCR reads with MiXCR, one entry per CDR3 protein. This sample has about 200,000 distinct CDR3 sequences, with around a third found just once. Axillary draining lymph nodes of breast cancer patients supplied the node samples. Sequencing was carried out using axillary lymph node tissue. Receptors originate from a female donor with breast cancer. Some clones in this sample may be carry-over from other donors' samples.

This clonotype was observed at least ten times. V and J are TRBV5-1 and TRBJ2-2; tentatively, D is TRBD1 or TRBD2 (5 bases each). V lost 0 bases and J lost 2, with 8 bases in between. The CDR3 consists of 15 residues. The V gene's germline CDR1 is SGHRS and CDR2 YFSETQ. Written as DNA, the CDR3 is TGCGCCAGCAGCTTGGATGGGGGAAACACCGGGGAGCTGTTTTTT. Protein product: CASSLDGGNTGELFF.

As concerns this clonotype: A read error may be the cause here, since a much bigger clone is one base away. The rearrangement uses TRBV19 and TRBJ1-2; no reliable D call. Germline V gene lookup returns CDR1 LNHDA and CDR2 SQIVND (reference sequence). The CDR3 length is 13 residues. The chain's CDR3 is CASSISQQHGHTF. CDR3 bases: TGTGCCAGTAGTATTAGTCAACAGCATGGCCACACCTTC.

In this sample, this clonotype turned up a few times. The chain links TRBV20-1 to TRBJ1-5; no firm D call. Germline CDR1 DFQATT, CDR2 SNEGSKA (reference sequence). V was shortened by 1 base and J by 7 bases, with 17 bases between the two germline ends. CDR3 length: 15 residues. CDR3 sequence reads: CSARATGSYEQPQHF. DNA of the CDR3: TGCAGTGCTAGAGCAACCGGGTCCTACGAGCAGCCCCAGCATTTT.

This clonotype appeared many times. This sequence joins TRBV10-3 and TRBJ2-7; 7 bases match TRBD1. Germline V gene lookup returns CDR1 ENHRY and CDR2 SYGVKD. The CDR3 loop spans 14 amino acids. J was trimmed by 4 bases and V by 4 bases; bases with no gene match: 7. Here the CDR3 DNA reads TGTGCCATCAGTGTGGGACAGACCTTATACGAGCAGTACTTC. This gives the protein CAISVGQTLYEQYF.

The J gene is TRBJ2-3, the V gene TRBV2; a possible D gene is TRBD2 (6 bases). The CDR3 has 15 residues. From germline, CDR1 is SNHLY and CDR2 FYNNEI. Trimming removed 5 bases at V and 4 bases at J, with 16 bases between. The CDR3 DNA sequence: TGTGCCAGCAGTCGGGACTCTAGAATCCCAGATACGCAGTATTTT. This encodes CASSRDSRIPDTQYF. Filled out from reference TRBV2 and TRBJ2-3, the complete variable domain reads EPEVTQTPSHQVTQMGQEVILRCVPISNHLYFYWYRQILGQKVEFLVSFYNNEISEKSEIFDDQFSVERPDGSNFTLKIRSTKLEDSAMYFCASSRDSRIPDTQYFGPGTRLTVL.

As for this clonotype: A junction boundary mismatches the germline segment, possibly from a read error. CDR3 sequence (DNA): TGTGCCAGCAGCCAAGAAGGACAGTTC. Translated, it gives CASSQEGQF. The chain has TRBV7-9 and TRBJ2-5; TRBD1 is a possible D gene (6 bases). Germline V gives CDR1 SEHNR, CDR2 FQNEAQ (reference sequence). This CDR3 spans 9 amino acids.

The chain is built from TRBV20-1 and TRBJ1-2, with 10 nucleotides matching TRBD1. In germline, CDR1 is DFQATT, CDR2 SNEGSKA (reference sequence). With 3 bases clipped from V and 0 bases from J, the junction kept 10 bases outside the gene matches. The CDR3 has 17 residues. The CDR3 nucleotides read TGCAGTGCTAGTAGTGCCCGGGACAGGGGAGCTAACTATGGCTACACCTTC. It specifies CSASSARDRGANYGYTF.

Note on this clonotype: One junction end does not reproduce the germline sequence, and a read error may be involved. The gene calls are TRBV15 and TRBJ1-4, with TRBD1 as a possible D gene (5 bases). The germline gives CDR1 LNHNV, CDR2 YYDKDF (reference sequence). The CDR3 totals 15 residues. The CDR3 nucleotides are TGTGCCACCAGTCTCCTGGGAGGGACTAGTGAAAAACTGTTTTTT. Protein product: CATSLLGGTSEKLFF.

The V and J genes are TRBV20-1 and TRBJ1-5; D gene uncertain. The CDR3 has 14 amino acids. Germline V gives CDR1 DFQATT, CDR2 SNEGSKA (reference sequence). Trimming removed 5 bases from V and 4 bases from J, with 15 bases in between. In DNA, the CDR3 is TGCAGTGCTCATTACGGGATAGCAAATCAGCCCCAGCATTTT. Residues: CSAHYGIANQPQHF.

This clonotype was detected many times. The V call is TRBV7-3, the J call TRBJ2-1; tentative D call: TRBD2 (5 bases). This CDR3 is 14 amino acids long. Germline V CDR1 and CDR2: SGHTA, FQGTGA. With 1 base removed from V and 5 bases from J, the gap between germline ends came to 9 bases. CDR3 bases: TGTGCCAGCAGCTTAAGTGGAGGAGACAATGAGCAGTTCTTC. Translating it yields CASSLSGGDNEQFF.

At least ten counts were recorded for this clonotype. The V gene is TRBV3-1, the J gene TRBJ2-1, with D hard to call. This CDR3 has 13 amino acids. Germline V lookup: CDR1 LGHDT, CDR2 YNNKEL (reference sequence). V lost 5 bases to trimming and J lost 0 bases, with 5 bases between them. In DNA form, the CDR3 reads TGTGCCAGCAGCTACGGCTCCTACAATGAGCAGTTCTTC. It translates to CASSYGSYNEQFF.

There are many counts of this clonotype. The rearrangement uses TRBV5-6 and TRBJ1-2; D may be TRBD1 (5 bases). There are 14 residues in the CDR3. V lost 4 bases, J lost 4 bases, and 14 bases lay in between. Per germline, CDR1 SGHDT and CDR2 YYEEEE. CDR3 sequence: CASSPGTSSYGYTF. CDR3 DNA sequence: TGTGCCAGCAGCCCCGGGACCAGCTCCTATGGCTACACCTTC.

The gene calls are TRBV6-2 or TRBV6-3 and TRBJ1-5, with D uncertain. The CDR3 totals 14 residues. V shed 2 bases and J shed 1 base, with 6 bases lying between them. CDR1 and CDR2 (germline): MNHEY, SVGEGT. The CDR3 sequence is CASSYNSSNQPQHF. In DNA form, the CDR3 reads TGTGCCAGCAGTTACAACAGCAGCAATCAGCCCCAGCATTTT.

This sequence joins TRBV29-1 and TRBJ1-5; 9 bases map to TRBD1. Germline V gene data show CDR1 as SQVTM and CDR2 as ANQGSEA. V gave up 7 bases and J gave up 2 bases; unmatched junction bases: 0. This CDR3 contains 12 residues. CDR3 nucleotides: TGCAGCGGGACAGGGGGCAATCAGCCCCAGCATTTT. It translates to CSGTGGNQPQHF. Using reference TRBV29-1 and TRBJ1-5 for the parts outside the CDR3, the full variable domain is SAVISQKPSRDICQRGTSLTIQCQVDSQVTMMFWYRQQPGQSLTLIATANQGSEATYESGFVIDKFPISRPNLTFSTLTVSNMSPEDSSIYLCSGTGGNQPQHFGDGTRLSIL.

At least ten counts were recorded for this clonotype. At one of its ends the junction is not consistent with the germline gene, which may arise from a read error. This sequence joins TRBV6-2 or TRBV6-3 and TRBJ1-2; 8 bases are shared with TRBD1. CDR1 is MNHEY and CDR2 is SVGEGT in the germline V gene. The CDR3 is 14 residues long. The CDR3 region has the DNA TGTGCCAGCAATTACGGACAGGGAAACTATGGCTACACCTTC. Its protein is CASNYGQGNYGYTF.

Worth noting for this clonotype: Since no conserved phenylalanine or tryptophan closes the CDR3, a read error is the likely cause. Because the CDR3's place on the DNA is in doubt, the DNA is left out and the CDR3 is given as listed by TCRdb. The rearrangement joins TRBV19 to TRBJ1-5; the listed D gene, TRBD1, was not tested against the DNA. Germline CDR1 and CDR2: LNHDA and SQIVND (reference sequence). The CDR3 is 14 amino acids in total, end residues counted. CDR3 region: CASSTGQNNQPQHS.

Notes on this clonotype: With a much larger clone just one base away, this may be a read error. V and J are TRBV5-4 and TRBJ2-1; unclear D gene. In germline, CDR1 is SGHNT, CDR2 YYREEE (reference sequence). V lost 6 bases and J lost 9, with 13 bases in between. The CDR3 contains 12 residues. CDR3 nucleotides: TGTGCCAGCACTAACGTTATCACTGAGCAGTTCTTC. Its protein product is CASTNVITEQFF.

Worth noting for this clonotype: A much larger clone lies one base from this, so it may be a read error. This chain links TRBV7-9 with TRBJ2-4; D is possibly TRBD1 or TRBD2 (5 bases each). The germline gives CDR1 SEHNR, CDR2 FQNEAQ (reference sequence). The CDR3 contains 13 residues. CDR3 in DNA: TGTGCCAGCAGCTTTGGGGACGTTCGCATTCAGTGCTTC. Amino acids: CASSFGDVRIQCF.

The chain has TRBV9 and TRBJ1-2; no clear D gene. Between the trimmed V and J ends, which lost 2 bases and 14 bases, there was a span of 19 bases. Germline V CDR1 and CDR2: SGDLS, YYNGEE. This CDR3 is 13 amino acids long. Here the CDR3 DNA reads TGTGCCAGCAGCGTTAGCCGAAGCTCGTTATCTACCTTC. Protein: CASSVSRSSLSTF.

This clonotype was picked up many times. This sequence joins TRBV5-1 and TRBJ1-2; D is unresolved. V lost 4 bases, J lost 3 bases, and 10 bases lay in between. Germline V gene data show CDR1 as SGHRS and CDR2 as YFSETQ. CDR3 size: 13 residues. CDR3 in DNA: TGCGCCAGCAGCCAGGACGCAGACTATGGCTACACCTTC. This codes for CASSQDADYGYTF. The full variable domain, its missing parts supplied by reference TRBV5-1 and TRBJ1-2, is KAGVTQTPRYLIKTRGQQVTLSCSPISGHRSVSWYQQTPGQGLQFLFEYFSETQRNKGNFPGRFSGRQFSNSRSEMNVSTLELGDSALYLCASSQDADYGYTFGSGTRLTVV.

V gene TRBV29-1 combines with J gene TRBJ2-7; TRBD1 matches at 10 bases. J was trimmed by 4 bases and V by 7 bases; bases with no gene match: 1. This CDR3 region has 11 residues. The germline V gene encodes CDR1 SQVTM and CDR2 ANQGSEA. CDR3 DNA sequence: TGCAGCGGACAGGGGGCTTACGAGCAGTACTTC. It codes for CSGQGAYEQYF.

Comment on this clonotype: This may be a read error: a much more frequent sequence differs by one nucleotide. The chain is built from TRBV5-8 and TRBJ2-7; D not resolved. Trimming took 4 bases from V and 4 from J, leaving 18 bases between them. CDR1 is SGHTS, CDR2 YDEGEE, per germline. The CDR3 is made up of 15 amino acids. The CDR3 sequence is CASSPGLAPGYEQYF. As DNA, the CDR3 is TGTGCCAGCAGCCCCGGATTGGCCCCCGGGTACGAGCAGTACTTC.

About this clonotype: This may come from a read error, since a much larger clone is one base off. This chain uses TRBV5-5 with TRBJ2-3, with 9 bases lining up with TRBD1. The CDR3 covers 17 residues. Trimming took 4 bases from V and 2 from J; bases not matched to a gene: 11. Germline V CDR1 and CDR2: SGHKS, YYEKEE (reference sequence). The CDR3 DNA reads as TGTGCCAGCAGCCTCCGAGCCCCACAGGGGGCCACAGATACGCAGTATTTT. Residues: CASSLRAPQGATDTQYF.

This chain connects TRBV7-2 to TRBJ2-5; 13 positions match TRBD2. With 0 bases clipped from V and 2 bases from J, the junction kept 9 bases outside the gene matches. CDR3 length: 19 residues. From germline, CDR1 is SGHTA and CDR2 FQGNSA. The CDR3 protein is CASSLARHQGLAGQETQYF. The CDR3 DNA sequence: TGTGCCAGCAGCTTAGCGAGACACCAGGGACTAGCGGGACAAGAGACCCAGTACTTC.